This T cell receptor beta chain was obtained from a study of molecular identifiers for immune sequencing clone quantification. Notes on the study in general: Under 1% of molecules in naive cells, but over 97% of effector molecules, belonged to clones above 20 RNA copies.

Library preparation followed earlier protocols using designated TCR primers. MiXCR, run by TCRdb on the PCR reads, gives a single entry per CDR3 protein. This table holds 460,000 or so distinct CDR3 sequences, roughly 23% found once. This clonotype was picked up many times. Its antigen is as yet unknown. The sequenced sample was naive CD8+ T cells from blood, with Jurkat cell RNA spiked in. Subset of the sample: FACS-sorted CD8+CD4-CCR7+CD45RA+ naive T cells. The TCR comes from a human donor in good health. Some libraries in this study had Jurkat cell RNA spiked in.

CDR3 residues: CASSPPTSGGGTQYF. As DNA, the CDR3 is TGTGCCAGCAGCCCTCCGACTAGCGGGGGTGGTACGCAGTATTTT. V and J are TRBV5-4 and TRBJ2-3, with 12 bases matching TRBD2. Germline trimming cut 4 bases from V and 8 bases from J; bases unmatched to any gene: 8. The CDR3 covers 15 residues. The germline gives CDR1 SGHNT, CDR2 YYREEE (reference sequence).